This T cell receptor (beta chain) appears in the sequencing data of a study of blood T cell repertoires in COVID-19. The overall study: From the United States, Italy and Spain came samples of acute and convalescent COVID-19. From T cells, B-cell-depleted T cells, or PBMCs came the material, which was cDNA or gDNA.

Original data processing: Amplified reference gene primers provided the basis for estimating nucleated cell counts. Generated by immunoSEQ multiplex PCR, the TCRdb table keeps only in-frame clones and is missing some. The DNA gave D and trimming, while V, J and clone size come from that table. The repertoire holds about 100,000 clones, with about 90% as singletons. The CDR3 has 15 residues. Germline V CDR1 and CDR2: DFQATT, SNEGSKA (reference sequence). Trimming took 3 bases from V and 4 from J; bases not matched to a gene: 12. The TCR comes from a man younger than 45 in a cohort sampled during active COVID-19. The chain is built from TRBV20-1 and TRBJ2-7; 7 bases match TRBD1. Sequencing was performed on peripheral blood. The CDR3: CSASTGVPSQYEQYF. The CDR3 nucleotides are TGCAGTGCTAGTACAGGGGTCCCGAGCCAATACGAGCAGTACTTC.